The rows below give T cell receptor beta chains drawn from one sample of a study of cytomegalovirus exposure and HLA in healthy donors. TCRdb's copy holds only in-frame clones and misses some; the assay was immunoSEQ multiplex PCR. Of 130,000 to 150,000 clones detected, 65% to 85% appear once; the ten largest clones hold less than 8%. The sample consisted of PBMCs. The receptors were gathered from a middle-aged woman in good health and CMV-seropositive. Both conserved end residues are part of each CDR3.

CDR3aa: CAAKEFQANYGYTF
v_gene: TRBV2
j_gene: TRBJ1-2

CDR3aa: CASTRGDNYEQYF
v_gene: TRBV5-1
j_gene: -

CDR3aa: CASSLNAPGTAGETQYF
v_gene: TRBV7-2
j_gene: TRBJ2-5

CDR3aa: CSSSRDTRYNEQFF
v_gene: TRBV7-9
j_gene: TRBJ2-1

CDR3aa: CASSLRGSFPGEKLFF
v_gene: TRBV19
j_gene: TRBJ1-4

CDR3aa: CAWNPSGRWNTGELFF
v_gene: TRBV30
j_gene: TRBJ2-2

CDR3aa: CASSPGQGITGEQYF
v_gene: TRBV5-4
j_gene: TRBJ2-7

CDR3aa: CASSVGDRGSSYNSPLHF
v_gene: TRBV9
j_gene: TRBJ1-6

CDR3aa: CASRPDRDYEKLFF
v_gene: TRBV2
j_gene: TRBJ1-4

CDR3aa: CASSSPGGRSGTIYF
v_gene: TRBV6-1
j_gene: TRBJ1-3

CDR3aa: CASSKGGLGGYTF
v_gene: TRBV2
j_gene: TRBJ1-2

CDR3aa: CASSWRASDNSPLHF
v_gene: TRBV7-9
j_gene: TRBJ1-6

CDR3aa: CASSLRSGGSFNEQFF
v_gene: TRBV5-1
j_gene: TRBJ2-1

CDR3aa: CASSYRQAYNEQFF
v_gene: TRBV6-5
j_gene: TRBJ2-1

CDR3aa: CASQISGSGYTF
v_gene: TRBV19
j_gene: TRBJ1-2

CDR3aa: CASTQGSWGEKLFF
v_gene: TRBV6-1
j_gene: TRBJ1-4

CDR3aa: CASRAGQHMNTEAFF
v_gene: TRBV2
j_gene: TRBJ1-1

CDR3aa: CASSADLLNTEAFF
v_gene: TRBV9
j_gene: TRBJ1-1

CDR3aa: CASSATGTGVGEQYF
v_gene: TRBV9
j_gene: TRBJ2-7

CDR3aa: CTSSQALAGAEETQYF
v_gene: TRBV1
j_gene: TRBJ2-5

CDR3aa: CASSLVPGAGAIRYEQYF
v_gene: TRBV11-2
j_gene: TRBJ2-7

CDR3aa: CASSNDGGREDTQYF
v_gene: TRBV5-1
j_gene: TRBJ2-3

CDR3aa: CASSLGGGDGYTF
v_gene: TRBV7-3
j_gene: TRBJ1-2

CDR3aa: CASSTAHPGVGNTIYF
v_gene: TRBV7-9
j_gene: TRBJ1-3

CDR3aa: CASSPETGYYGYTF
v_gene: TRBV5-1
j_gene: TRBJ1-2

CDR3aa: CASSLDSRYGYTF
v_gene: TRBV5-1
j_gene: TRBJ1-2

CDR3aa: CAWNSPTGELFF
v_gene: TRBV30
j_gene: TRBJ2-2

CDR3aa: CASSMETGGPGNTIYF
v_gene: TRBV19
j_gene: TRBJ1-3

CDR3aa: CAISEFVGRNNSPLHF
v_gene: TRBV10-3
j_gene: TRBJ1-6

CDR3aa: CASSHSGTGHGYTF
v_gene: TRBV7-9
j_gene: TRBJ1-2

CDR3aa: CASSLDGQKQYF
v_gene: TRBV11-3
j_gene: TRBJ2-7

CDR3aa: CSSSPRLAGGMNLGEQYF
v_gene: TRBV7-9
j_gene: TRBJ2-7

CDR3aa: CASSEYRGRWQETQYF
v_gene: TRBV6-1
j_gene: TRBJ2-5

CDR3aa: CASRDSGAGNTIYF
v_gene: TRBV6-5
j_gene: TRBJ1-3

CDR3aa: CASSNLLPQALANTGELFF
v_gene: TRBV27
j_gene: TRBJ2-2

CDR3aa: CASSYGTGVGTYEQYF
v_gene: TRBV6-5
j_gene: TRBJ2-7

CDR3aa: CASSAAGTSGLETQYF
v_gene: TRBV9
j_gene: TRBJ2-5